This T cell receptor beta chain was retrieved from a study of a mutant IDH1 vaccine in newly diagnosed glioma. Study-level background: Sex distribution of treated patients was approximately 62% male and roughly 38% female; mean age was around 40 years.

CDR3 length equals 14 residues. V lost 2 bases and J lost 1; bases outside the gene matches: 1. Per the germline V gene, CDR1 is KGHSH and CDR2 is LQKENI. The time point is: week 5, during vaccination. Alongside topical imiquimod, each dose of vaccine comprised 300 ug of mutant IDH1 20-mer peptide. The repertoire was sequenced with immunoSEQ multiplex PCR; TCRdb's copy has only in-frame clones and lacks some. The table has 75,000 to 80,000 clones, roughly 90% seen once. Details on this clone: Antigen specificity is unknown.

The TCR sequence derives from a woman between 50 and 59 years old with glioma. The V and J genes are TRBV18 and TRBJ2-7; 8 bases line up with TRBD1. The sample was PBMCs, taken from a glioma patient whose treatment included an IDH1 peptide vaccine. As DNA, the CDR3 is TGTGCCAGCTCACCATGGACAGGGTCCTACGAGCAGTACTTC. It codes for CASSPWTGSYEQYF.